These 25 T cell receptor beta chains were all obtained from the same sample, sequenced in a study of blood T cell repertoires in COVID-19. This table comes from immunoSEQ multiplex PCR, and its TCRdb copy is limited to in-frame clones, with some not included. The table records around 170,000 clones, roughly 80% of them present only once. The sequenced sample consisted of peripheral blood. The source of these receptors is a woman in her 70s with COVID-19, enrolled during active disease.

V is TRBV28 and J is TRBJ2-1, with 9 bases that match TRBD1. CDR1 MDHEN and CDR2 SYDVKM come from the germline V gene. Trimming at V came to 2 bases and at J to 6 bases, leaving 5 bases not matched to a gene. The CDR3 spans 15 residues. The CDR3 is CASSLTSTGGNEQFF. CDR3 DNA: TGTGCCAGCAGTTTAACCTCGACAGGGGGCAATGAGCAGTTCTTC.

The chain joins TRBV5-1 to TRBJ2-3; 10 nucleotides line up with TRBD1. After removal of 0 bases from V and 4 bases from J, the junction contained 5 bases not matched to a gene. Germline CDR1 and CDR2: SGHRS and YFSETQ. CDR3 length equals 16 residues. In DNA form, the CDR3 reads TGCGCCAGCAGCTTGGGGGACAGGGGTAACGCAGATACGCAGTATTTT. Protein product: CASSLGDRGNADTQYF.

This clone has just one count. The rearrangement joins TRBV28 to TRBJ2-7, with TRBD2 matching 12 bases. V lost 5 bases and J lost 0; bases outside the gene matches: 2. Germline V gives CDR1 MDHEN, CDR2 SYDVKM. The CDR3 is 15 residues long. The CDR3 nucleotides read TGTGCCAGCAGTGTGACTAGCGGGAGCTCCTACGAGCAGTACTTC. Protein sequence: CASSVTSGSSYEQYF.

The CDR3 region is CASSLDGQPFGYGYTF. The DNA for the CDR3 is TGCGCCAGCAGCTTGGACGGACAGCCCTTCGGGTATGGCTACACCTTC. V and J are TRBV5-1 and TRBJ1-2; tentatively, D is TRBD1 (6 bases). Deletions cut 0 bases from V and 5 bases from J, with 17 bases between. CDR1 and CDR2 (germline): SGHRS, YFSETQ. The CDR3 is 16 amino acids.

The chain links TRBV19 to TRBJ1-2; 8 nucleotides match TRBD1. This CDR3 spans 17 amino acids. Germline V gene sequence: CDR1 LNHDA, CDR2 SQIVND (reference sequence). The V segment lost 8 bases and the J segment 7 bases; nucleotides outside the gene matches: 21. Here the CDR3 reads CASCPSNQDRDSCGYTF. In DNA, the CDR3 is TGTGCCAGTTGTCCCTCTAATCAGGACAGGGACTCCTGTGGCTACACCTTC.

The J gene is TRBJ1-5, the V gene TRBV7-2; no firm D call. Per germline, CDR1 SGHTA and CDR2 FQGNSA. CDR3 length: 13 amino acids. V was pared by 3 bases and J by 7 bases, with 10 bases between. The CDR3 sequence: CASSFQVTQPQHF. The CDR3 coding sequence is TGTGCCAGCAGCTTTCAGGTAACCCAGCCCCAGCATTTT.

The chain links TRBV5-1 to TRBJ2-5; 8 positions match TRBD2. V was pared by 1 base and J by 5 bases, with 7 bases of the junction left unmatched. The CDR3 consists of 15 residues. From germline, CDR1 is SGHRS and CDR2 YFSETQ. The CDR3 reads CASSLTAGAGETQYF. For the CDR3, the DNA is TGCGCCAGCAGCTTGACAGCGGGAGCGGGTGAGACCCAGTACTTC.

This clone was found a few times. The CDR3 here is CASSLGQGTGTPRDQPQHF. The CDR3 region has the DNA TGTGCCAGCAGTTTGGGCCAGGGGACGGGGACGCCTCGCGATCAGCCCCAGCATTTT. The chain uses TRBV28 and TRBJ1-5, with TRBD1 as a possible D gene (6 bases). Trimming left V 3 bases short and J 5 bases short, with 26 bases between. Germline values: CDR1 MDHEN, CDR2 SYDVKM. This CDR3 is built from 19 residues.

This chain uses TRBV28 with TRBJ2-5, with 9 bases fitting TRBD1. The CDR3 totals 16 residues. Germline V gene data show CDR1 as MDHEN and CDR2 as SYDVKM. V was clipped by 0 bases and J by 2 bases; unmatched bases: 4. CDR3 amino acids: CASSLWTGGRQETQYF. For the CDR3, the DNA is TGTGCCAGCAGTTTATGGACAGGGGGGAGGCAAGAGACCCAGTACTTC.

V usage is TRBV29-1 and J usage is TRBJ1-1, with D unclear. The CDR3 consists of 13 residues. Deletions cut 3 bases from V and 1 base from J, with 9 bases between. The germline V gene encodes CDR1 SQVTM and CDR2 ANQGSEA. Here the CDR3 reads CSVEAQENTEAFF. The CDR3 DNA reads TGCAGCGTTGAGGCCCAAGAGAACACTGAAGCTTTCTTT.

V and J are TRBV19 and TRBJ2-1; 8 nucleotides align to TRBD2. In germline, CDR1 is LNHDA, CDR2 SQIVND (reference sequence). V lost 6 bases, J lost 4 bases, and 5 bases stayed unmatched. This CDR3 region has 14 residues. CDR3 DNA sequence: TGTGCCAGTAGAGGGGTAGCGGGGTACAATGAGCAGTTCTTC. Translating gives CASRGVAGYNEQFF.

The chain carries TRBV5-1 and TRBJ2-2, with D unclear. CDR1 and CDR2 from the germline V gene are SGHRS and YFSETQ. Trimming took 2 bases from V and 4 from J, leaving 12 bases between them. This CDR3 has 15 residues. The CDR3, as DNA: TGCGCCAGCAGCTTCGGTTTATCGGGCACCGGGGAGCTGTTTTTT. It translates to CASSFGLSGTGELFF. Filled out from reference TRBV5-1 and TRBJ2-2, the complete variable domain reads KAGVTQTPRYLIKTRGQQVTLSCSPISGHRSVSWYQQTPGQGLQFLFEYFSETQRNKGNFPGRFSGRQFSNSRSEMNVSTLELGDSALYLCASSFGLSGTGELFFGEGSRLTVL.

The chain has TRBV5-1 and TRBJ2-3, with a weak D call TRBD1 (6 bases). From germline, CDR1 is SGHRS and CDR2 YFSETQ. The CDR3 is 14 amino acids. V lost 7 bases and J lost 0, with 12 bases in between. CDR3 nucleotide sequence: TGCGCCAGCGGGGGCACGGGGAGCACAGATACGCAGTATTTT. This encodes CASGGTGSTDTQYF.

The CDR3 spells CASSPGTGGNQPQHF. The CDR3 DNA reads TGTGCCAGCAGCCCGGGGACAGGGGGCAATCAGCCCCAGCATTTT. The chain carries TRBV7-2 and TRBJ1-5, with 10 bases aligning to TRBD1. The V segment lost 5 bases and the J segment 2 bases; nucleotides outside the gene matches: 3. Germline V CDR1 and CDR2: SGHTA, FQGNSA. This CDR3 spans 15 amino acids. Filled out from reference TRBV7-2 and TRBJ1-5, the complete variable domain reads GAGVSQSPSNKVTEKGKDVELRCDPISGHTALYWYRQSLGQGLEFLIYFQGNSAPDKSGLPSDRFSAERTGGSVSTLTIQRTQQEDSAVYLCASSPGTGGNQPQHFGDGTRLSIL.

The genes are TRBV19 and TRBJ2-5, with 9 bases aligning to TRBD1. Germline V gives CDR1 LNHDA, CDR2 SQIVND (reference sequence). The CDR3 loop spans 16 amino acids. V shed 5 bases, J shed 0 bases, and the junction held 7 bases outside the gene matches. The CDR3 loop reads CASSAGTGPHQETQYF. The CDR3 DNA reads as TGTGCCAGTAGTGCCGGGACAGGGCCTCACCAAGAGACCCAGTACTTC.

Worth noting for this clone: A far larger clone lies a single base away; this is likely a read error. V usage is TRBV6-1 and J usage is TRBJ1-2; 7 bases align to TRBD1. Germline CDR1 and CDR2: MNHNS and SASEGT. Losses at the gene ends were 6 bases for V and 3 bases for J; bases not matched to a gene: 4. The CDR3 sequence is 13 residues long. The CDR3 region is CASSPTGDYGYTF. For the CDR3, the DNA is TGTGCCAGCAGCCCCACAGGGGACTATGGCTACACCTTC.

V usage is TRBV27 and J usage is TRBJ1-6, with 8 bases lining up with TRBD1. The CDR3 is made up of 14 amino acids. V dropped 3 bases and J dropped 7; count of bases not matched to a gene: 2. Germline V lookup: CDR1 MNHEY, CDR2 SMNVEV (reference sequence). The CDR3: CASSFGQGNSPLHF. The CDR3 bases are TGTGCCAGCAGTTTTGGACAGGGCAATTCACCCCTCCACTTT.

CDR3 sequence (DNA): TGTGCCAGCAGTGCTCTGCGTTCGGGCGAGCAGTACTTC. Amino acids: CASSALRSGEQYF. The chain uses TRBV2 and TRBJ2-7, with no clear D. The V end lost 4 bases, the J end lost 6 bases, and 13 bases lay between the germline ends. Germline assignment: CDR1 SNHLY and CDR2 FYNNEI. The CDR3 sequence is 13 residues long.

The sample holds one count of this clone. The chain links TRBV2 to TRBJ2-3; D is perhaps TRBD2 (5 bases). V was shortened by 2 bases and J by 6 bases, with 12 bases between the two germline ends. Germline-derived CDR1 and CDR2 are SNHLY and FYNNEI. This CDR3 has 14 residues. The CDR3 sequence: CASSETSARDTQYF. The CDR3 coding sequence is TGTGCCAGCAGTGAAACTAGTGCCCGGGATACGCAGTATTTT.

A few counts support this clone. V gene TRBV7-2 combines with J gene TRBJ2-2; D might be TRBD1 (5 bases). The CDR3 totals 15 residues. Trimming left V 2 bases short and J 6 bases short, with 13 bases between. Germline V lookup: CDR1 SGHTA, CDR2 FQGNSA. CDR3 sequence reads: CASSLFVRAAGELFF. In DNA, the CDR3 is TGTGCCAGCAGCTTATTTGTCAGGGCGGCCGGGGAGCTGTTTTTT. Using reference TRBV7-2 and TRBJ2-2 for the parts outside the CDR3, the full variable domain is GAGVSQSPSNKVTEKGKDVELRCDPISGHTALYWYRQSLGQGLEFLIYFQGNSAPDKSGLPSDRFSAERTGGSVSTLTIQRTQQEDSAVYLCASSLFVRAAGELFFGEGSRLTVL.

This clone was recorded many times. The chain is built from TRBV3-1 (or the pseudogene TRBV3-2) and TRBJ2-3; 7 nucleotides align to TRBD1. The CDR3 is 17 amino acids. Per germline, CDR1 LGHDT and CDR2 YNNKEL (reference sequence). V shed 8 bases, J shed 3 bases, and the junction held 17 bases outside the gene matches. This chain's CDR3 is CASQSLFRGRKTDTQYF. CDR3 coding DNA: TGTGCCAGCCAAAGCCTCTTCAGGGGGAGAAAAACAGATACGCAGTATTTT.

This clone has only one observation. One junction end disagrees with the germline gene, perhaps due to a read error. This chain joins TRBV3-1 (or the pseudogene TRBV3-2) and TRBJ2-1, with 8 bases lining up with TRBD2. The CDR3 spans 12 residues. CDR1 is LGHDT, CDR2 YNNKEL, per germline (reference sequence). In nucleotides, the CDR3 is TGTGCCAGCAGCCAAAAGGGGGGACTAGAGGTCTTC. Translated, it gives CASSQKGGLEVF.

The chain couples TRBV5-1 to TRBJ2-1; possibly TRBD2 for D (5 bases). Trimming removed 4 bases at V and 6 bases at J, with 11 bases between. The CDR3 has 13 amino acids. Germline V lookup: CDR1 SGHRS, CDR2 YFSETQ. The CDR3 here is CASSVAGINEQFF. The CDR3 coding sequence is TGCGCCAGCAGCGTGGCCGGGATCAATGAGCAGTTCTTC.

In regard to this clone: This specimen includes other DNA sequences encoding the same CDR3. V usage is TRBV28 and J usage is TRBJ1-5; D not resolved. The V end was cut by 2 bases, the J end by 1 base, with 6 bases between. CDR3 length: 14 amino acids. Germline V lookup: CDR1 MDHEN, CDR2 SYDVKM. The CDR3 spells CASSLGGSNQPQHF. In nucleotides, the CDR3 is TGTGCCAGCAGTTTAGGAGGGAGCAATCAGCCCCAGCATTTT.

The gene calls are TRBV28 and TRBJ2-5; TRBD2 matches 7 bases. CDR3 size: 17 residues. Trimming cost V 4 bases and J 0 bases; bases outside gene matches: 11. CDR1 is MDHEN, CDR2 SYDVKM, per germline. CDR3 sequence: CASSSPGGGSYQETQYF. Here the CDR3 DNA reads TGTGCCAGCAGTTCCCCTGGGGGAGGGTCGTACCAAGAGACCCAGTACTTC.